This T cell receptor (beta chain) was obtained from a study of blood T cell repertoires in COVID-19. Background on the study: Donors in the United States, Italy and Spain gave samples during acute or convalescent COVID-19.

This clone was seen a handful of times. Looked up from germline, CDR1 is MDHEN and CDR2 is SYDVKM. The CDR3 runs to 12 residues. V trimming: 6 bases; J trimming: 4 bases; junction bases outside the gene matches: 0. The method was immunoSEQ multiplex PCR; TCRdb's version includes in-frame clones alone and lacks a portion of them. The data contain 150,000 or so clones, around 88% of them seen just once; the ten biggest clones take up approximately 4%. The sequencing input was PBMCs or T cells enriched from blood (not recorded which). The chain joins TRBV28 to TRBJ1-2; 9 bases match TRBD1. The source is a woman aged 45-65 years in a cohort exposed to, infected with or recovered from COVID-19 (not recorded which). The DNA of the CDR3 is TGTGCCAGCAGGGGACAGGGCTATGGCTACACCTTC. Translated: CASRGQGYGYTF.